The 24 T cell receptor beta chains presented below share a single source sample, sequenced in a study of T-cell reconstitution after alpha-beta-depleted transplantation in children. This sample's TCRbeta library carried unique molecular identifier barcodes. TCRdb independently ran MiXCR on the PCR reads; one entry per CDR3 protein. The sample consists of 200,000 or so distinct CDR3 sequences, under 8.5% of them appearing once. The specimen comprised PBMCs, sampled before TCRalphabeta/CD19-depleted stem cell transplant. All receptors derive from a boy aged 2-15 years with acute lymphoblastic leukemia, due to receive a stem cell transplant.

The genes are TRBV20-1 and TRBJ2-1, with 10 bases identical to TRBD2. The CDR3 is made up of 14 amino acids. The germline V gene has CDR1 DFQATT and CDR2 SNEGSKA (reference sequence). V shed 3 bases, J shed 9 bases, and the junction held 8 bases outside the gene matches. The DNA for the CDR3 is TGCAGTGCTAGTAAGTCTAGCGGGAGAGGTGAGCAGTTCTTC. This sequence encodes CSASKSSGRGEQFF.

There are many counts of this clonotype. The J gene is TRBJ2-1, the V gene TRBV11-3; 7 bases line up with TRBD2. This CDR3 has 16 residues. The germline CDR1 and CDR2 sequences are SGHNT and YENEEA. J was trimmed by 4 bases and V by 1 base; bases with no gene match: 7. Here the CDR3 reads CASSLGVGEGYNEQFF. CDR3 sequence (DNA): TGTGCCAGCAGCTTAGGAGTCGGGGAGGGTTACAATGAGCAGTTCTTC.

A few counts support this clonotype. The chain's CDR3 is CASSPGGTRLFF. The CDR3 region has the DNA TGTGCCAGCAGCCCCGGCGGGACTAGACTGTTCTTC. The V call is TRBV7-6, the J call TRBJ2-1, with 8 nucleotides matching TRBD2. The CDR3 is 12 residues long. With V trimmed by 5 bases and J by 15 bases, 9 bases remained unmatched. Germline V gene sequence: CDR1 SGHVS, CDR2 FNYEAQ.

The chain combines TRBV2 with TRBJ2-7; 12 positions agree with TRBD2. The CDR3 consists of 16 residues. V gave up 6 bases and J gave up 4 bases; unmatched junction bases: 10. Germline CDR1 and CDR2: SNHLY and FYNNEI. The CDR3 DNA reads TGTGCCAGCAGCCCGGGGCTAGCGGGAGGGCCGTACGAGCAGTACTTC. Amino acid sequence: CASSPGLAGGPYEQYF.

In this sample, this clonotype turned up many times. The chain combines TRBV12-3 or TRBV12-4 with TRBJ1-2; no clear D. V dropped 3 bases and J dropped 7 bases, with 9 bases sitting between them. The CDR3 is 12 amino acids. The CDR3: CASSFKGSGYTF. CDR3 sequence (DNA): TGTGCCAGCAGTTTCAAAGGGAGTGGCTACACCTTC.

The chain joins TRBV12-3 or TRBV12-4 to TRBJ2-1; no reliable D call. V lost 6 bases and J 9 bases, leaving 12 bases between the germline ends. The CDR3 totals 12 residues. CDR3 residues: CASSPARIEQFF. The CDR3 bases are TGTGCCAGCAGCCCAGCAAGGATTGAGCAGTTCTTC.

At least ten counts were recorded for this clonotype. The genes are TRBV6-6 and TRBJ1-4; 9 bases are shared with TRBD1. The CDR3 loop spans 14 amino acids. Germline CDR1 is MNHNY and CDR2 is SVGAGI (reference sequence). With 5 bases clipped from V and 6 bases from J, the junction kept 4 bases outside the gene matches. The CDR3 here is CASSLTGGDEKLFF. Here the CDR3 DNA reads TGTGCCAGCAGTCTAACAGGGGGCGATGAAAAACTGTTTTTT.

This clonotype appeared many times. The chain carries TRBV28 and TRBJ2-1; 13 bases are shared with TRBD2. CDR1 and CDR2 (germline): MDHEN, SYDVKM. The CDR3 length is 19 residues. Unmatched junction bases numbered 15, after V lost 5 bases and J lost 5 bases. In nucleotides, the CDR3 is TGTGCCAGCAGTCCCCGAGCGGGACTAGCGGGACCCACCGACAATGAGCAGTTCTTC. Translation: CASSPRAGLAGPTDNEQFF.

This clonotype was seen more than once but under ten times. This rearrangement joins TRBV7-2 to TRBJ2-1, with 8 positions matching TRBD2. Germline V gene data show CDR1 as SGHTA and CDR2 as FQGNSA. V dropped 2 bases and J dropped 0; count of bases not matched to a gene: 6. The length of the CDR3 is 17 residues. CDR3 in amino acids: CASSLSSGGRSYNEQFF. Written as DNA, the CDR3 is TGTGCCAGCAGCTTATCCAGCGGGGGCCGCTCCTACAATGAGCAGTTCTTC.

Regarding this clonotype: A much larger clone lies one base from this, so it may be a read error. This chain joins TRBV4-2 and TRBJ2-7; TRBD2 might be the D (6 bases). The CDR3 totals 16 residues. Germline V gene data show CDR1 as LGHNA and CDR2 as YNFKEQ. CDR3 bases: TGTTCCAGCAGCCCCAGTGGAGCGGGCCCTTCCTACGAGCAGTACTTC. Amino acids: CSSSPSGAGPSYEQYF.

This clonotype has more than one count but fewer than ten. The chain carries TRBV21-1 and TRBJ2-5; TRBD2 is taken as the D call from the table, unchecked against the DNA. TRBV21-1 is recorded as a pseudogene. The CDR3 has 13 amino acids. The CDR3 loop is CASSGDFQETQYF. The CDR3 region has the DNA TGTGCCAGCAGTGGGGACTTCCAAGAGACCCAGTACTTC.

This clonotype was detected many times. The chain uses TRBV5-1 and TRBJ2-2; D remains unclear. Germline assignment: CDR1 SGHRS and CDR2 YFSETQ. V was pared by 0 bases and J by 4 bases, with 4 bases between. This CDR3 region has 13 residues. CDR3 coding DNA: TGCGCCAGCAGCTTGGGTTCCACCGGGGAGCTGTTTTTT. It yields the protein CASSLGSTGELFF.

CDR3 loop: CASSFATGSLNTEAFF. The CDR3, as DNA: TGTGCCAGCAGTTTTGCGACAGGTTCATTGAACACTGAAGCTTTCTTT. The chain is built from TRBV28 and TRBJ1-1; D may be TRBD1 (6 bases). The V and J ends lost 3 bases and 0 bases respectively, with 14 bases between them. Germline CDR1 and CDR2: MDHEN and SYDVKM. The CDR3 is 16 residues long.

This clonotype was observed at least ten times. CDR3 in amino acids: CSVEDRGRTEAFF. CDR3 DNA sequence: TGCAGCGTTGAAGATCGGGGCCGAACTGAAGCTTTCTTT. V and J are TRBV29-1 and TRBJ1-1, with D possibly being TRBD1 (5 bases). This CDR3 contains 13 residues. The germline gives CDR1 SQVTM, CDR2 ANQGSEA. Trimming pared 0 bases from V and 5 bases from J, leaving 10 bases between. Full variable domain (rest looked up from reference TRBV29-1 and TRBJ1-1): SAVISQKPSRDICQRGTSLTIQCQVDSQVTMMFWYRQQPGQSLTLIATANQGSEATYESGFVIDKFPISRPNLTFSTLTVSNMSPEDSSIYLCSVEDRGRTEAFFGQGTRLTVV.

This clonotype was picked up many times. The chain has TRBV28 and TRBJ2-5, with D possibly matching TRBD1 (5 bases). Between the trimmed V and J ends, which lost 7 bases and 2 bases, there was a span of 8 bases. This CDR3 has 12 residues. In germline, CDR1 is MDHEN, CDR2 SYDVKM. The CDR3 protein is CASIGAQETQYF. CDR3 in DNA: TGTGCCAGCATTGGGGCACAAGAGACCCAGTACTTC.

In this sample, this clonotype turned up a few times. The J gene is TRBJ1-2, the V gene TRBV19, with unresolved D. The germline V and J ends were trimmed by 8 bases and 4 bases, with 17 bases remaining between them. The CDR3 consists of 14 residues. Germline lookup yields CDR1 LNHDA and CDR2 SQIVND (reference sequence). The CDR3 region is CASSFRASSYGYTF. In DNA form, the CDR3 reads TGTGCCAGTTCGTTCCGTGCCTCTTCCTATGGCTACACCTTC.

Concerning this clonotype: At one of its ends the junction is not consistent with the germline gene, which may arise from a read error. This sequence joins TRBV20-1 and TRBJ2-1; D possibly corresponds to TRBD2 (6 bases). The CDR3 loop spans 15 amino acids. Germline lookup yields CDR1 DFQATT and CDR2 SNEGSKA (reference sequence). The CDR3 nucleotides are TGCAGTACTAGGGTTTCCGGGAGATCGGGTGGTGAGCAGTTCTTC. Its translation: CSTRVSGRSGGEQFF.

This clonotype was counted between two and nine times. The chain joins TRBV28 to TRBJ2-7; the D gene is possibly TRBD2 (6 bases). The CDR3 runs 13 residues. The V end was cut by 5 bases, the J end by 7 bases, with 15 bases between. Germline lookup yields CDR1 MDHEN and CDR2 SYDVKM. The CDR3 DNA sequence: TGTGCCAGCAGTCCGATCCGGGAGTGGGAGCAGTACTTC. Amino acids: CASSPIREWEQYF.

V gene TRBV20-1 combines with J gene TRBJ2-1, with D perhaps matching TRBD2 (5 bases). The CDR3 runs to 14 residues. V was trimmed by 3 bases and J by 2 bases, leaving 11 bases between them. CDR1 and CDR2 (germline): DFQATT, SNEGSKA (reference sequence). CDR3 region: CSARSREPYNEQFF. In DNA, the CDR3 is TGCAGTGCTAGGAGCCGGGAACCCTACAATGAGCAGTTCTTC.

This clonotype was seen a handful of times. The rearrangement joins TRBV5-1 to TRBJ2-7; the match to TRBD1 covers 8 bases. V shed 4 bases, J shed 2 bases, and the junction held 11 bases outside the gene matches. This CDR3 contains 16 residues. Germline V lookup: CDR1 SGHRS, CDR2 YFSETQ. The CDR3 region has the DNA TGCGCCAGCAGCGGGACGGACAGGGAAGGGGCCTACGAGCAGTACTTC. This codes for CASSGTDREGAYEQYF.

DNA of the CDR3: TGTGCCAGCACGGGGGACAGGGTCTCCTACGAGCAGTACTTC. It yields the protein CASTGDRVSYEQYF. V is TRBV6-2 or TRBV6-3 and J is TRBJ2-7; 9 bases map to TRBD1. V gave up 7 bases and J gave up 0 bases; unmatched junction bases: 4. The CDR3 consists of 14 residues. Germline V gene lookup returns CDR1 MNHEY and CDR2 SVGEGT.

This clonotype showed up many times. V is TRBV7-9 and J is TRBJ2-3; tentative D call: TRBD1 (6 bases). The CDR3 loop spans 14 amino acids. Looked up from germline, CDR1 is SEHNR and CDR2 is FQNEAQ (reference sequence). Between the trimmed V and J ends, which lost 3 bases and 0 bases, there was a span of 7 bases. The CDR3 is CASSLDSSTDTQYF. The CDR3, as DNA: TGTGCCAGCAGCTTGGACAGTAGCACAGATACGCAGTATTTT. Full variable domain (remainder filled in from reference TRBV7-9 and TRBJ2-3): DTGVSQNPRHKITKRGQNVTFRCDPISEHNRLYWYRQTLGQGPEFLTYFQNEAQLEKSRLLSDRFSAERPKGSFSTLEIQRTEQGDSAMYLCASSLDSSTDTQYFGPGTRLTVL.

V is TRBV7-8 and J is TRBJ2-1, with 8 nucleotides matching TRBD2. This CDR3 has 17 amino acids. Germline CDR1 is SGHVS and CDR2 is FQNEAQ. V gave up 1 base and J gave up 7 bases; unmatched junction bases: 12. CDR3 in amino acids: CASSLDFPGGPGNEQFF. CDR3 nucleotide sequence: TGTGCCAGCAGCTTAGATTTTCCGGGAGGGCCGGGGAATGAGCAGTTCTTC.

This sequence joins TRBV2 and TRBJ2-1; 10 bases line up with TRBD2. Losses at the gene ends were 8 bases for V and 4 bases for J; bases not matched to a gene: 8. Germline V gene data show CDR1 as SNHLY and CDR2 as FYNNEI. This CDR3 has 15 amino acids. CDR3 sequence (DNA): TGTGCCAGCGGAGTAGCGGGAGGCTTTTACAATGAGCAGTTCTTC. Protein product: CASGVAGGFYNEQFF.